The 10 T cell receptor beta chains given below trace back to one sample, sequenced in a study of blood T cells in healthy people across ages. A second PCR of roughly 7 to 11 cycles used a sample-barcoded 5' primer and a J-beta primer mix. In TCRdb, the 5' RACE reads were re-called with MiXCR into one record per CDR3 protein. In the table there are 1 million to 1.2 million distinct CDR3 sequences, 35% to 40% of which are singletons. The sample consisted of blood. The receptors stem from a man aged 18 to 29 in good health.

This clonotype came up a few times. The CDR3 region has the DNA TGTGCCAGCAGCTTAGGGGCCGGGTTCCAAGAAAAACTGTTTTTT. Translated: CASSLGAGFQEKLFF. This chain uses TRBV13 with TRBJ1-4; D is ambiguous. The CDR3 totals 15 residues. The germline V gene encodes CDR1 PRHDT and CDR2 FYEKMQ (reference sequence). The V end was cut by 0 bases, the J end by 8 bases, with 13 bases between.

This chain links TRBV6-6 with TRBJ1-2; D is undetermined. Trimming cost V 7 bases and J 7 bases, with 16 bases left between them. This CDR3 is 13 amino acids long. Germline-derived CDR1 and CDR2 are MNHNY and SVGAGI (reference sequence). In DNA, the CDR3 is TGTGCCAGCACCCTTCGGGGTGGCGGTGGCTACACCTTC. It specifies CASTLRGGGGYTF.

The rearrangement uses TRBV28 and TRBJ2-5; TRBD1 matches at 7 bases. CDR1 is MDHEN and CDR2 is SYDVKM in the germline V gene. The V and J ends lost 3 bases and 0 bases, in that order; junction bases with no gene match: 7. This CDR3 spans 16 amino acids. The CDR3 DNA follows: TGTGCCAGCAGTTTTCTGGGACAGAGAAACCAAGAGACCCAGTACTTC. Amino acid sequence: CASSFLGQRNQETQYF. The variable domain in full, with the rest retrieved from reference TRBV28 and TRBJ2-5, is DVKVTQSSRYLVKRTGEKVFLECVQDMDHENMFWYRQDPGLGLRLIYFSYDVKMKEKGDIPEGYSVSREKKERFSLILESASTNQTSMYLCASSFLGQRNQETQYFGPGTRLLVL.

The rearrangement links TRBV11-1 to TRBJ2-1, with D tentatively TRBD1 (5 bases). The CDR3 is 14 residues long. V was clipped by 3 bases and J by 5 bases, with 11 bases between them. Germline-derived CDR1 and CDR2 are SGHAT and FQDESV (reference sequence). The CDR3 here is CASSFRTPNNEQFF. The CDR3 DNA follows: TGTGCCAGCAGCTTCAGGACACCGAACAATGAGCAGTTCTTC. Full variable domain (rest looked up from reference TRBV11-1 and TRBJ2-1): EAEVAQSPRYKITEKSQAVAFWCDPISGHATLYWYRQILGQGPELLVQFQDESVVDDSQLPKDRFSAERLKGVDSTLKIQPAELGDSAMYLCASSFRTPNNEQFFGPGTRLTVL.

This chain uses TRBV10-3 with TRBJ2-5; D perhaps matches TRBD1 (5 bases). Germline V gene lookup returns CDR1 ENHRY and CDR2 SYGVKD. This CDR3 contains 14 residues. The germline V and J ends were trimmed by 0 bases and 5 bases, with 10 bases remaining between them. The CDR3 DNA reads as TGTGCCATCAGTGAGTCGGCAGGGCCGGAGACCCAGTACTTC. It encodes CAISESAGPETQYF.

This clonotype came up a few times. The chain has TRBV7-9 and TRBJ1-1; 8 bases agree with TRBD1. Germline CDR1 is SEHNR and CDR2 is FQNEAQ (reference sequence). The CDR3 loop spans 11 amino acids. The ends lost 6 bases at V and 6 bases at J; junction bases unmatched: 0. The CDR3 nucleotides read TGTGCCAGCAGACAGGGGGCTGAAGCTTTCTTT. As protein: CASRQGAEAFF.

The chain couples TRBV27 to TRBJ1-4; 8 nucleotides align to TRBD1. This CDR3 contains 17 residues. Per germline, CDR1 MNHEY and CDR2 SMNVEV (reference sequence). With V trimmed by 6 bases and J by 1 base, 10 bases remained unmatched. The CDR3 sequence: CASRMAPTGGTNEKLFF. DNA for the CDR3: TGTGCCAGCAGGATGGCCCCCACAGGGGGAACTAATGAAAAACTGTTTTTT.

The DNA for the CDR3 is TGTGCCAGCAGCTCATCGAAGGTCTCCCTCTATGGCTACACCTTC. Translated: CASSSSKVSLYGYTF. The rearrangement links TRBV6-5 to TRBJ1-2; D is unresolved. The CDR3 length is 15 residues. V gave up 6 bases and J gave up 4 bases, with 18 bases separating them. Germline V gene sequence: CDR1 MNHEY, CDR2 SVGAGI.

The chain uses TRBV29-1 and TRBJ1-1; no firm D call. In germline, CDR1 is SQVTM, CDR2 ANQGSEA. V was cut by 3 bases and J by 2 bases, with 7 bases left in between. The CDR3 runs 12 residues. In nucleotides, the CDR3 is TGCAGCGTTGATACCCTAAACACTGAAGCTTTCTTT. As protein: CSVDTLNTEAFF.

The chain is built from TRBV6-1 and TRBJ1-2; 8 nucleotides agree with TRBD1. Germline V gene lookup returns CDR1 MNHNS and CDR2 SASEGT. V lost 5 bases and J lost 3; bases outside the gene matches: 17. The CDR3 loop spans 18 amino acids. CDR3 amino acids: CASSPLSQSRGRDYGYTF. The CDR3 DNA reads TGTGCCAGCAGTCCCCTCTCACAAAGCAGGGGGCGAGACTATGGCTACACCTTC.